The 13 T cell receptor beta chains below were found in one sample sequenced in a study of technical replicates of blood from a few donors. Here immunoSEQ multiplex PCR was the method, and the copy in TCRdb shows in-frame clones only, minus some. This table holds roughly 68,000 clones, about 91% found once. Sequenced input: T cells isolated from PBMCs. The receptors were gathered from a human donor in good health.

The J gene is TRBJ2-5, the V gene TRBV5-8, with 7 bases matching TRBD1. J gave up 5 bases and V 3 bases, and 16 bases lay outside the gene matches. The CDR3 loop spans 17 amino acids. The germline V gene has CDR1 SGHTS and CDR2 YDEGEE. The CDR3 bases are TGTGCCAGCAGCTACGTCCCGGGACAGAGTAGGTGGGAGACCCAGTACTTC. This encodes CASSYVPGQSRWETQYF. The variable domain in full, with the rest retrieved from reference TRBV5-8 and TRBJ2-5, is EAGVTQSPTHLIKTRGQQATLRCSPISGHTSVYWYQQALGLGLQFLLWYDEGEERNRGNFPPRFSGRQFPNYSSELNVNALELEDSALYLCASSYVPGQSRWETQYFGPGTRLLVL.

J is TRBJ2-7 and V is TRBV6-1; 7 positions agree with TRBD1. The germline gives CDR1 MNHNS, CDR2 SASEGT. The CDR3 covers 17 residues. Losses at the gene ends were 4 bases for V and 5 bases for J; bases not matched to a gene: 17. This CDR3 is CASSAAGTDLPTDEQYF. CDR3 bases: TGTGCCAGCAGTGCGGCCGGGACAGACCTTCCCACCGACGAGCAGTACTTC.

Concerning this clone itself: No DNA is shown, since the ends of the CDR3 on it are uncertain; the CDR3 is the one TCRdb lists. The chain recombines TRBV28 with TRBJ2-1; the DNA was not used to check the table's D call, TRBD2. Both ends counted, the CDR3 spans 13 residues. CDR1 MDHEN and CDR2 SYDVKM come from the germline V gene. This CDR3 is CASILAGGNEQFF.

The chain employs TRBV4-3 and TRBJ2-1; 10 nucleotides line up with TRBD2. The CDR3 contains 15 residues. J gave up 8 bases and V 4 bases, and 8 bases lay outside the gene matches. CDR1 and CDR2 (germline): LGHNA, YSLEER. CDR3: CASSLGLAESYEQFF. CDR3 coding DNA: TGCGCCAGCAGCCTAGGACTAGCGGAATCTTATGAGCAGTTCTTC.

V and J are TRBV7-9 and TRBJ2-7; 12 nucleotides align to TRBD2. The V segment lost 3 bases and the J segment 3 bases; nucleotides outside the gene matches: 9. Germline V lookup: CDR1 SEHNR, CDR2 FQNEAQ (reference sequence). This CDR3 comprises 17 residues. In DNA, the CDR3 is TGTGCCAGCAGCTTGCCGACTAGCGGGAGAACAAGCTACGAGCAGTACTTC. Encoded protein: CASSLPTSGRTSYEQYF.

The genes are TRBV5-8 and TRBJ2-4; maybe TRBD2 (5 bases). CDR1 is SGHTS, CDR2 YDEGEE, per germline. This CDR3 spans 16 amino acids. Deletions cut 7 bases from V and 1 base from J, with 18 bases between. CDR3: CASSSPRDSAKNIQYF. The CDR3 DNA is TGTGCCAGCTCTTCCCCGAGGGATTCCGCCAAAAACATTCAGTACTTC.

In its sample, this clone was seen a few times. CDR3 bases: TGTGCCAGCAGTTTGTCCCAATTCAACACTGAAGCTTTCTTT. Protein product: CASSLSQFNTEAFF. The gene calls are TRBV27 and TRBJ1-1, with D hard to call. This CDR3 is 14 amino acids long. The germline V gene has CDR1 MNHEY and CDR2 SMNVEV (reference sequence). Trimming removed 3 bases from V and 2 bases from J, with 10 bases in between.

The chain links TRBV4-2 to TRBJ2-1; possibly TRBD2 for D (6 bases). The V gene lost 1 base and the J gene lost 0 bases, with 10 bases spanning the gap. This CDR3 is built from 16 residues. CDR1 and CDR2 from the germline V gene are LGHNA and YNFKEQ. CDR3 loop: CASSQAPGGSYNEQFF. CDR3 nucleotides: TGTGCCAGCAGCCAAGCCCCCGGGGGCTCCTACAATGAGCAGTTCTTC.

Regarding this clone: One junction end does not reproduce the germline sequence, and a read error may be involved. J is TRBJ2-7 and V is TRBV5-1; 8 positions agree with TRBD2. Germline loops: CDR1 SGHRS, CDR2 YFSETQ. CDR3 length: 15 amino acids. The CDR3 coding sequence is TGCGCCAGCAGCTTTAGAGCGGGAGAATCCTCCGAGCAGTACTTC. Its protein product is CASSFRAGESSEQYF.

V is TRBV7-2 and J is TRBJ2-2, with D possibly TRBD2 on 6 matching bases. Trimming stripped 3 bases from V and 3 bases from J, with 11 bases between. CDR3 size: 15 residues. Germline CDR1 SGHTA, CDR2 FQGNSA. The CDR3 DNA sequence: TGTGCCAGCAGCTTTTTCGGGAGCGACACCGGGGAGCTGTTTTTT. Its translation: CASSFFGSDTGELFF.

This clone was counted between two and nine times. The chain couples TRBV7-2 to TRBJ1-1; D gene ambiguous. Deletions cut 3 bases from V and 0 bases from J, with 8 bases between. Per germline, CDR1 SGHTA and CDR2 FQGNSA. The CDR3 consists of 14 residues. CDR3 residues: CASSLGRMNTEAFF. The CDR3 region has the DNA TGTGCCAGCAGCTTGGGCAGGATGAACACTGAAGCTTTCTTT. Full variable domain (rest looked up from reference TRBV7-2 and TRBJ1-1): GAGVSQSPSNKVTEKGKDVELRCDPISGHTALYWYRQSLGQGLEFLIYFQGNSAPDKSGLPSDRFSAERTGGSVSTLTIQRTQQEDSAVYLCASSLGRMNTEAFFGQGTRLTVV.

The chain uses TRBV15 and TRBJ2-7, with 12 bases that match TRBD2. The germline V gene encodes CDR1 LNHNV and CDR2 YYDKDF (reference sequence). Trimming removed 4 bases from V and 3 bases from J; junction bases left unmatched: 10. This CDR3 contains 17 residues. CDR3 sequence reads: CATSNYSSGRGHYEQYF. The CDR3 bases are TGTGCCACCAGCAACTACTCTAGCGGGAGGGGACACTACGAGCAGTACTTC. The full variable domain, its missing parts supplied by reference TRBV15 and TRBJ2-7, is DAMVIQNPRYQVTQFGKPVTLSCSQTLNHNVMYWYQQKSSQAPKLLFHYYDKDFNNEADTPDNFQSRRPNTSFCFLDIRSPGLGDTAMYLCATSNYSSGRGHYEQYFGPGTRLTVT.

V and J are TRBV5-6 and TRBJ2-7; 7 bases line up with TRBD1. The V gene's germline CDR1 is SGHDT and CDR2 YYEEEE. The junction had 3 bases not matched to a gene; V was cut back by 4 bases and J by 2 bases. CDR3 length: 13 residues. The CDR3 loop is CASSRTGPYEQYF. Here the CDR3 DNA reads TGTGCCAGCAGCAGGACAGGTCCCTACGAGCAGTACTTC.